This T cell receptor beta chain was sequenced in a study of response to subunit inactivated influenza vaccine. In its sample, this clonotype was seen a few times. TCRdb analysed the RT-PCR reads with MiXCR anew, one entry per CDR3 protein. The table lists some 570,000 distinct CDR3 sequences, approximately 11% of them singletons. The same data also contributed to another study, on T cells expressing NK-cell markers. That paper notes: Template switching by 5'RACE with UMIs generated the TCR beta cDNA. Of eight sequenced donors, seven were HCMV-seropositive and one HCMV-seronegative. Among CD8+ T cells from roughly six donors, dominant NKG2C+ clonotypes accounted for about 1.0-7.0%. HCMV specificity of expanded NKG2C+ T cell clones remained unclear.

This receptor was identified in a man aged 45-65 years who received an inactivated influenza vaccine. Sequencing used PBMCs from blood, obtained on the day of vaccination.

The DNA of the CDR3 is TGTGCCAGCAGCTTAACAATGGTAGCCTCCGGGGAGCTGTTTTTT. Protein sequence: CASSLTMVASGELFF. V and J are TRBV7-9 and TRBJ2-2; D is uncertain. Germline CDR1 is SEHNR and CDR2 is FQNEAQ (reference sequence). V dropped 2 bases and J dropped 6 bases, with 13 bases sitting between them. This CDR3 has 15 amino acids.